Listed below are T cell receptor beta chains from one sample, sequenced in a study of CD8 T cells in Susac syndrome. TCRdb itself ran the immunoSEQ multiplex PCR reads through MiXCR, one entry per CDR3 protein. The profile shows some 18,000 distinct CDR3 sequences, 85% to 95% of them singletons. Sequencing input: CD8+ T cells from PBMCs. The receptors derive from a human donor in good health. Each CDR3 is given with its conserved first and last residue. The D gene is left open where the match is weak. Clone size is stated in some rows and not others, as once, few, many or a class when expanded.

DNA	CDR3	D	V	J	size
TGTGCCAGCAGCGTAGATGGCGCGGGTAACACTGAAGCTTTCTTT	CASSVDGAGNTEAFF	NA	TRBV9	TRBJ1-1	NA
TGTGCCAGCCGGGCGGGGGAAGGTGAGCAGTTCTTC	CASRAGEGEQFF	TRBD2	TRBV28	TRBJ2-1	NA
TGTGCCAGCAGTTTAGTACAGGGGGCCTATGAAGCTTTCTTT	CASSLVQGAYEAFF	TRBD1	TRBV27	TRBJ1-1	NA
TGTGCCAGCAGTTATATGGACAGGGTAGAAGGTTACGAGCAGTACTTC	CASSYMDRVEGYEQYF	TRBD1	TRBV28	TRBJ2-7	NA
TGTGCCAGCAGTTTACGCCAGGGCTCTAGCGGGAGAACACCACAGGTTCCCTACAATGAGCAGTTCTTC	CASSLRQGSSGRTPQVPYNEQFF	TRBD2	TRBV28	TRBJ2-1	NA
TGTGCCAGCAGCGGACAGGGACCCTACGAGCAGTACTTC	CASSGQGPYEQYF	TRBD1	TRBV7-9	TRBJ2-7	NA
TGTGCCAGCAGTATCACCTCGCTAGCGGGAGGGGGCAATGAGCAGTTCTTC	CASSITSLAGGGNEQFF	TRBD2	TRBV12-3/TRBV12-4	TRBJ2-1	NA
TGTGCCAGCAGTGAAGCGGGGGTTCCAATGAACACTGAAGCTTTCTTT	CASSEAGVPMNTEAFF	NA	TRBV6-1	TRBJ1-1	NA
TGTGCCAGCAGCGTAGATTGGACCTTACCCTACGAGCAGTACTTC	CASSVDWTLPYEQYF	NA	TRBV9	TRBJ2-7	NA
TGTGCCAGCAGTTTCGGGGGTGGCAATGAGCAGTTCTTC	CASSFGGGNEQFF	NA	TRBV27	TRBJ2-1	NA
TGCGCCAGCAGTCACCGGGGGGTTAGCACAAATACGCAGTATTTT	CASSHRGVSTNTQYF	TRBD2	TRBV23-1	TRBJ2-3	once
TGTGCCAGCAGCCTCTCGCCAGAGGGGCGGACTGAAGCTTTCTTT	CASSLSPEGRTEAFF	NA	TRBV27	TRBJ1-1	NA
TGTGCCAGCAGCTCACGACTAGCGGGAGGGGCCTACGAGCAGTACTTC	CASSSRLAGGAYEQYF	TRBD2	TRBV7-2	TRBJ2-7	NA
TGTGCCAGCACGCCAGAGGAGACCCAGTACTTC	CASTPEETQYF	NA	TRBV2	TRBJ2-5	NA
TGCAGCGTTGAAACCGCTAGCCGCTATCAGCAGTTCTTC	CSVETASRYQQFF	NA	TRBV29-1	TRBJ2-1	NA
TGTGCCACCAGTGATTCAATGCGGGTCACGGGTGGCTACACCTTC	CATSDSMRVTGGYTF	NA	TRBV24-1	TRBJ1-2	NA
TGTGCCAGCAGTTTAACCCAAACAATAGCGGGACGGGAAAGCACAGATACGCAGTATTTT	CASSLTQTIAGRESTDTQYF	TRBD2	TRBV27	TRBJ2-3	NA
TGTGCCAGCAGCTTAGAGGCCGGGGGTAATGAAAAACTGTTTTTT	CASSLEAGGNEKLFF	NA	TRBV11-2	TRBJ1-4	NA
TGTGCCAGCAGTTTTTACCTAGCGGGCCTTGGGGATGAGCAGTTCTTC	CASSFYLAGLGDEQFF	TRBD2	TRBV7-9	TRBJ2-1	NA
TGTGCCAGCAGCTTTACTGGGATATCCTACGAGCAGTACTTC	CASSFTGISYEQYF	NA	TRBV5-6	TRBJ2-7	NA
TGCAGCGTTGTGGACTTAAATTTTGGGGAGCAGTACTTC	CSVVDLNFGEQYF	NA	TRBV29-1	TRBJ2-7	NA
TGTGCCATCAGTGAGTCTCTCACAGATACGCAGTATTTT	CAISESLTDTQYF	NA	TRBV10-3	TRBJ2-3	NA
TGCAGCGTTCTTTTGGACAGCTCCTACGAGCAGTACTTC	CSVLLDSSYEQYF	NA	TRBV29-1	TRBJ2-7	NA
TGTGCCAGCAGCTTGAGGGAGCAGACTGAAGCTTTCTTT	CASSLREQTEAFF	NA	TRBV5-4	TRBJ1-1	NA
TGCAGCGCAAAGTGGATCCGGGACGAGCAGTACTTC	CSAKWIRDEQYF	NA	TRBV29-1	TRBJ2-7	NA
TGTGCCAGCAGCTTTCTAAAAGGACAGGGAGGACACGAGCAGTACTTC	CASSFLKGQGGHEQYF	TRBD1	TRBV27	TRBJ2-7	few
TGTGCCAGCAGCTTCCCTGCTAGCGGGAGGACCGGTTACGAGCAGTACTTC	CASSFPASGRTGYEQYF	TRBD2	TRBV7-9	TRBJ2-7	once